This T cell receptor (beta chain) was documented in a study of control samples from healthy donors and cancer patients. Germline V gene sequence: CDR1 MDHEN, CDR2 SYDVKM. Trimming left V 8 bases short and J 1 base short, with 13 bases between. The CDR3 has 14 amino acids. Generated by immunoSEQ multiplex PCR, the TCRdb table keeps only in-frame clones and is missing some. The sample has around 100,000 clones; about nine tenths are singletons. The sample comprised blood. The origin of this receptor is a human donor in good health. The donor label of this sample is uncertain. This chain connects TRBV28 to TRBJ2-3, with D perhaps given as TRBD1 or TRBD2 (6 bases each). The DNA of the CDR3 is TGTGCCAGCTTGTCTCGGGGGCGCACAGATACGCAGTATTTT. Its protein product is CASLSRGRTDTQYF.